This T cell receptor beta chain is from a study of blood T cell repertoires in COVID-19. Overall study: The United States, Italy and Spain supplied acute and convalescent COVID-19 samples. Sample material is recorded as cDNA or gDNA derived from T cells, B-cell-depleted T cells, or PBMCs.

Followed longitudinally, the Seattle patients had been enrolled during active infection. Authors' data handling: Amplification of reference gene primers provided the estimated nucleated cell counts. Libraries were prepared by immunoSEQ multiplex PCR; TCRdb keeps only in-frame clonotypes and omits some of them. V and J calls and clone size are as listed in that table; D and trimming were resolved from the DNA. The top ten clones hold 4% to 6% of a sample with 85,000 to 100,000 clones, approximately 80% of them seen once. Germline trimming cut 8 bases from V and 6 bases from J; bases unmatched to any gene: 11. CDR1 is MNHEY and CDR2 is SMNVEV in the germline V gene (reference sequence). This CDR3 has 15 amino acids.

The sequencing sample was made of peripheral blood. This chain connects TRBV27 to TRBJ1-4; 8 positions match TRBD1. The receptor comes from a man older than 75 with COVID-19, enrolled during active disease. DNA for the CDR3: TGTGCCAGCGGACCTACAGGGGGAGGACATGAAAAACTGTTTTTT. Translating gives CASGPTGGGHEKLFF.